The sequence of this T cell receptor beta chain was determined in a study of vaccination and CD4 T cells after COVID-19. Study-wide background: Two of the convalescents were Hispanic, and convalescents were six males and four females. Post-COVID draws came a median roughly 97 days after diagnosis (range 35 to 161). Study observations and caveats: It was found that, in convalescent patients, 304 of 307 vaccine-specific clones were spike mono-reactive.

The length of the CDR3 is 13 residues. From germline, CDR1 is MNHEY and CDR2 SVGAGI. V was cut by 4 bases and J by 4 bases, with 10 bases left in between. Treatment reported: approximately 10-day PBMC culture with coronavirus spike peptide pools or control peptides (ViraFEST assay). CD4+ T lymphocytes from the unexposed donor were collected before the COVID-19 pandemic (2011-2018). In the ViraFEST assay, peptide-pool expansion preceded TCR sequencing of expanded clonotypes. This clonotype has more than one count but fewer than ten. The antigen is undetermined. The Oncomine TCR Beta short-read assay sequenced DNA from cultured CD4+ T cells. TCRdb analysed the PCR reads with MiXCR anew, one entry per CDR3 protein. The repertoire holds 9,000 to 10,000 distinct CDR3 sequences, with about 36% as singletons.

Sequencing used CD4+ T cells from blood, cultured in vitro. V and J are TRBV6-5 and TRBJ2-5; D gene unclear. The sequence derives from a human donor in good health. The CDR3 is CASSSRTRETQYF. The CDR3 DNA reads TGTGCCAGCAGTTCACGGACCAGAGAGACCCAGTACTTC.